These 6 T cell receptor beta chains share one sample of origin, sequenced in a study of OX40 agonist ivuxolimab in advanced cancers. Sequencing was performed with immunoSEQ multiplex PCR; in TCRdb, only in-frame clones are kept and a portion is missing. The sample yields approximately 67,000 clones, about 89% seen once. The sequencing used CD4+ or CD8+ T cells sorted from blood, collected in a trial of the OX40 agonist ivuxolimab. All receptors derive from an adult with an advanced solid tumor such as melanoma, head and neck, liver or kidney cancer.

This clone was seen a single time. The J gene is TRBJ1-1, the V gene TRBV6-5, with a weak D call TRBD1 (5 bases). The germline gives CDR1 MNHEY, CDR2 SVGAGI. CDR3 size: 14 residues. V was cut by 6 bases and J by 2 bases, with 13 bases left in between. CDR3: CASRYGTGNTEAFF. The CDR3 DNA sequence: TGTGCCAGCAGATACGGGACGGGAAACACTGAAGCTTTCTTT.

V gene TRBV19 combines with J gene TRBJ1-2; the D is unclear. Per germline, CDR1 LNHDA and CDR2 SQIVND (reference sequence). Trimming took 0 bases from V and 4 from J, leaving 15 bases between them. The CDR3 has 16 residues. For the CDR3, the DNA is TGTGCCAGTAGTATAGATGCCGGATGGAAAATCTATGGCTACACCTTC. Protein: CASSIDAGWKIYGYTF.

V and J are TRBV29-1 and TRBJ2-7; D unclear. Trimming took off 2 bases at V and 0 bases at J, with 8 bases between the two ends. This CDR3 region has 13 residues. Germline V gene sequence: CDR1 SQVTM, CDR2 ANQGSEA. DNA of the CDR3: TGCAGCGTTGAACCCGCAGACTCCTACGAGCAGTACTTC. This encodes CSVEPADSYEQYF.

The chain has TRBV27 and TRBJ1-5, with a tentative D call TRBD1 (5 bases). V lost 3 bases to trimming and J lost 2 bases, with 11 bases between them. Germline V gene sequence: CDR1 MNHEY, CDR2 SMNVEV (reference sequence). This CDR3 is built from 15 residues. The CDR3 region has the DNA TGTGCCAGCAGTTTGTGGGGCGATGGCAATCAGCCCCAGCATTTT. Translation gives CASSLWGDGNQPQHF.

This chain uses TRBV13 with TRBJ1-1; D is uncertain. The CDR3 contains 13 residues. V was clipped by 5 bases and J by 4 bases, with 11 bases between them. Germline lookup yields CDR1 PRHDT and CDR2 FYEKMQ (reference sequence). CDR3 sequence reads: CASSLTIGTEAFF. The CDR3 DNA sequence: TGTGCCAGCAGCCTGACAATCGGCACTGAAGCTTTCTTT.

The chain joins TRBV4-1 to TRBJ1-5; no reliable D call. The germline CDR1 and CDR2 sequences are MGHRA and YSYEKL. V was cut by 0 bases and J by 4 bases, with 4 bases left in between. The CDR3 is 13 residues long. The chain's CDR3 is CASSQEINQPQHF. The CDR3 coding sequence is TGCGCCAGCAGCCAAGAGATAAATCAGCCCCAGCATTTT.